Shown below are 19 T cell receptor beta chains from a single sample sequenced in a study of a mutant IDH1 vaccine in newly diagnosed glioma. Their recognized antigens are unknown. Assay used: immunoSEQ multiplex PCR; TCRdb lists only in-frame clones, some missing. The repertoire consists of about 69,000 clones, with around nine tenths occurring once and the leading ten covering roughly 2%. The time point is: week 35, safety follow-up. Topical imiquimod accompanied each vaccine dose, which consisted of 300 ug of mutant IDH1 20-mer peptide. Specimen: PBMCs, collected from a glioma patient whose treatment included an IDH1 peptide vaccine. Receptor source: a man under 40 with glioma.

V and J are TRBV12-2 and TRBJ1-2; the tabulated D call, TRBD1, remains unverified against the DNA. TRBV12-2 represents a pseudogene. The CDR3 has 15 amino acids. This CDR3 is CASRLALQGARGYTF. The CDR3 DNA is TGTGCAAGTCGCTTAGCCCTCCAGGGGGCTCGGGGCTACACCTTC.

The rearrangement uses TRBV5-1 and TRBJ2-1; D is perhaps TRBD2 (7 bases). Germline loops: CDR1 SGHRS, CDR2 YFSETQ. V shed 3 bases and J shed 4 bases, with 20 bases lying between them. This CDR3 spans 17 amino acids. The DNA for the CDR3 is TGCGCCAGCAGCTCCCGTTCGGCGGGGGCTCCTTACAATGAGCAGTTCTTC. Translating it yields CASSSRSAGAPYNEQFF. Drawing the rest from reference TRBV5-1 and TRBJ2-1, the complete variable domain is KAGVTQTPRYLIKTRGQQVTLSCSPISGHRSVSWYQQTPGQGLQFLFEYFSETQRNKGNFPGRFSGRQFSNSRSEMNVSTLELGDSALYLCASSSRSAGAPYNEQFFGPGTRLTVL.

This sequence joins TRBV19 and TRBJ1-3; D is unclear. Trimming shortened V by 5 bases and J by 0 bases, and 11 bases separated the two germline ends. The germline V gene encodes CDR1 LNHDA and CDR2 SQIVND (reference sequence). The CDR3 is 15 amino acids. The CDR3 DNA reads as TGTGCCAGTAGTCCAACATCGAGCTCTGGAAACACCATATATTTT. Translation gives CASSPTSSSGNTIYF.

This sequence joins TRBV11-2 and TRBJ2-4; unclear D gene. Trimming removed 0 bases from V and 0 bases from J, with 12 bases in between. Germline V CDR1 and CDR2: SGHAT, FQNNGV. This CDR3 contains 17 residues. The CDR3: CASSLELQDLAKNIQYF. The CDR3 coding sequence is TGTGCCAGCAGCTTAGAGTTGCAAGACCTAGCCAAAAACATTCAGTACTTC.

The rearrangement uses TRBV13 and TRBJ1-6; perhaps TRBD1 as D (5 bases). Germline-derived CDR1 and CDR2 are PRHDT and FYEKMQ (reference sequence). This CDR3 spans 15 amino acids. Trimming left V 7 bases short and J 9 bases short, with 19 bases between. CDR3 region: CASTLGQGSSSPLHF. The CDR3 nucleotides are TGTGCCAGCACCCTAGGGCAGGGTTCAAGTTCACCCCTCCACTTT. Full variable domain (missing parts from reference TRBV13 and TRBJ1-6): AAGVIQSPRHLIKEKRETATLKCYPIPRHDTVYWYQQGPGQDPQFLISFYEKMQSDKGSIPDRFSAQQFSDYHSELNMSSLELGDSALYFCASTLGQGSSSPLHFGNGTRLTVT.

This chain joins TRBV7-9 and TRBJ1-1; a possible D gene is TRBD1 (5 bases). Per the germline V gene, CDR1 is SEHNR and CDR2 is FQNEAQ (reference sequence). The CDR3 consists of 15 residues. Trimming stripped 1 base from V and 1 base from J, with 10 bases between. CDR3: CASSLDQGGNTEAFF. The CDR3 DNA is TGTGCCAGCAGCTTAGACCAGGGTGGGAACACTGAAGCTTTCTTT.

This clone was seen once. V is TRBV27 and J is TRBJ2-2; no reliable D call. V shed 3 bases and J shed 5 bases, with 7 bases lying between them. From germline, CDR1 is MNHEY and CDR2 SMNVEV (reference sequence). CDR3 size: 13 residues. CDR3 DNA: TGTGCCAGCAGTTTTGACCAAACCGGGGAGCTGTTTTTT. This sequence encodes CASSFDQTGELFF.

The chain couples TRBV5-4 to TRBJ2-7, with 7 bases lining up with TRBD1. CDR1 is SGHNT and CDR2 is YYREEE in the germline V gene (reference sequence). There are 15 residues in the CDR3. Unmatched junction bases numbered 8, after V lost 3 bases and J lost 2 bases. The CDR3 DNA follows: TGTGCCAGCAGCTCAACCACGGGACAGACCTACGAGCAGTACTTC. It yields the protein CASSSTTGQTYEQYF.

This chain uses TRBV7-6 with TRBJ1-6; 8 bases agree with TRBD1. J lost 7 bases, V lost 5 bases, and 10 bases had no gene match. The CDR3 length is 16 residues. CDR1 is SGHVS, CDR2 FNYEAQ, per germline. The CDR3 bases are TGTGCCAGCAGCAAAGGTCAGGGGGCGCGGAATTCACCCCTCCACTTT. It codes for CASSKGQGARNSPLHF. Supplemented by reference TRBV7-6 and TRBJ1-6, the full variable domain reads GAGVSQSPRYKVTKRGQDVALRCDPISGHVSLYWYRQALGQGPEFLTYFNYEAQQDKSGLPNDRFSAERPEGSISTLTIQRTEQRDSAMYRCASSKGQGARNSPLHFGNGTRLTVT.

Only one count was recorded for this clone. The chain employs TRBV5-6 and TRBJ2-7; tentatively, D is TRBD2 (7 bases). Germline CDR1 is SGHDT and CDR2 is YYEEEE. The V end lost 0 bases, the J end lost 1 base, and 14 bases lay between the germline ends. The CDR3 length is 16 residues. CDR3 sequence reads: CASSLGGGGLSYEQYF. The CDR3 bases are TGTGCCAGCAGCTTGGGTGGCGGGGGCCTTTCCTACGAGCAGTACTTC.

This chain uses TRBV5-1 with TRBJ2-5; 13 bases are a match to TRBD2. Per germline, CDR1 SGHRS and CDR2 YFSETQ. CDR3 length: 15 amino acids. Trimming removed 3 bases from V and 1 base from J; junction bases left unmatched: 0. CDR3 in amino acids: CASSWTSGGQETQYF. The CDR3 region has the DNA TGCGCCAGCAGCTGGACTAGCGGGGGCCAAGAGACCCAGTACTTC.

The genes are TRBV7-9 and TRBJ2-3; no clear D gene. With 7 bases removed from V and 5 bases from J, the gap between germline ends came to 4 bases. Per the germline V gene, CDR1 is SEHNR and CDR2 is FQNEAQ (reference sequence). CDR3 length equals 10 residues. CDR3 protein: CASTGDTQYF. CDR3 in DNA: TGTGCCAGCACAGGAGATACGCAGTATTTT.

V is TRBV5-1 and J is TRBJ1-2, with D hard to call. The CDR3 runs 16 residues. V lost 4 bases to trimming and J lost 7 bases, with 23 bases between them. Germline-derived CDR1 and CDR2 are SGHRS and YFSETQ. CDR3 sequence (DNA): TGCGCCAGCAGCCCTAATTACCCGGGAACCCAAACTGGCTACACCTTC. Translating it yields CASSPNYPGTQTGYTF.

The V and J genes are TRBV5-1 and TRBJ2-7; 8 bases fit TRBD2. J gave up 7 bases and V 1 base, and 7 bases lay outside the gene matches. Germline lookup yields CDR1 SGHRS and CDR2 YFSETQ. The CDR3 spans 14 residues. The CDR3 reads CASSLSGGSGEQYF. CDR3 bases: TGCGCCAGCAGCTTGAGCGGGGGCTCGGGGGAGCAGTACTTC. The whole variable domain, remainder taken from reference TRBV5-1 and TRBJ2-7, is KAGVTQTPRYLIKTRGQQVTLSCSPISGHRSVSWYQQTPGQGLQFLFEYFSETQRNKGNFPGRFSGRQFSNSRSEMNVSTLELGDSALYLCASSLSGGSGEQYFGPGTRLTVT.

The chain employs TRBV7-9 and TRBJ2-3; 11 bases agree with TRBD1. This CDR3 comprises 18 residues. The V segment lost 3 bases and the J segment 5 bases; nucleotides outside the gene matches: 13. Germline V lookup: CDR1 SEHNR, CDR2 FQNEAQ (reference sequence). The CDR3 region is CASSFLMDRGPLIDTQYF. CDR3 bases: TGTGCCAGCAGCTTCCTTATGGACAGGGGGCCCTTAATAGATACGCAGTATTTT.

This chain uses TRBV4-1 with TRBJ1-2; 7 positions match TRBD1. The germline CDR1 and CDR2 sequences are MGHRA and YSYEKL. This CDR3 comprises 15 residues. V lost 3 bases and J lost 6; bases outside the gene matches: 10. CDR3 region: CASSHPNRGEHGYTF. CDR3 nucleotides: TGCGCCAGCAGCCACCCCAACAGGGGAGAACATGGCTACACCTTC.

The J gene is TRBJ2-7, the V gene TRBV5-5, with D possibly TRBD1 on 6 matching bases. CDR3 length: 14 residues. V shed 5 bases and J shed 4 bases, with 16 bases lying between them. CDR1 and CDR2 from the germline V gene are SGHKS and YYEKEE (reference sequence). The CDR3: CASSFWGQGYEQYF. Written as DNA, the CDR3 is TGTGCCAGCAGTTTTTGGGGCCAGGGGTACGAGCAGTACTTC. Based on the CDR3 plus reference TRBV5-5 and TRBJ2-7, the full variable domain is DAGVTQSPTHLIKTRGQQVTLRCSPISGHKSVSWYQQVLGQGPQFIFQYYEKEERGRGNFPDRFSARQFPNYSSELNVNALLLGDSALYLCASSFWGQGYEQYFGPGTRLTVT.

The chain joins TRBV28 to TRBJ1-1; a possible D gene is TRBD1 (6 bases). V was clipped by 6 bases and J by 7 bases, with 15 bases between them. This CDR3 has 13 amino acids. CDR1 and CDR2 from the germline V gene are MDHEN and SYDVKM. The CDR3 loop reads CASRLSPDSEAFF. CDR3 nucleotides: TGTGCCAGCAGACTTAGCCCGGACAGTGAAGCTTTCTTT.

The chain recombines TRBV18 with TRBJ2-4; a weak D match, TRBD2 (5 bases). The ends were cut back, 3 bases at V and 2 bases at J, with 17 bases in the middle. Germline V gene lookup returns CDR1 KGHSH and CDR2 LQKENI. The CDR3 sequence is 17 residues long. CDR3 DNA: TGTGCCAGCTCACCGCCGGGAACAGCTAGCTCCAAAAACATTCAGTACTTC. It yields the protein CASSPPGTASSKNIQYF.